This TCR beta chain was captured by sequencing in a study of human versus mouse CDR3 diversity and MHC coevolution. Clones were sequenced by immunoSEQ multiplex PCR, and TCRdb holds only the in-frame ones, with some missing. The sample has about 83,000 clones, roughly 92% seen once. Trimming took 4 bases from V and 5 from J; bases not matched to a gene: 9. CDR3 length: 15 amino acids. Germline-derived CDR1 and CDR2 are SGHRS and YFSETQ. This clonotype was obtained from a person between 25 and 69 years old in good health. Sequencing used naive CD4+ T cells from blood. Subset denoted: CD45RO-negative CD62L-positive naive CD4 T cells. This chain links TRBV5-1 with TRBJ2-7; 10 bases agree with TRBD1. The CDR3 sequence is CASSPPGQGPHEQYF. The CDR3 nucleotides read TGCGCCAGCAGCCCCCCGGGACAGGGGCCCCACGAGCAGTACTTC. Full variable domain (remainder filled in from reference TRBV5-1 and TRBJ2-7): KAGVTQTPRYLIKTRGQQVTLSCSPISGHRSVSWYQQTPGQGLQFLFEYFSETQRNKGNFPGRFSGRQFSNSRSEMNVSTLELGDSALYLCASSPPGQGPHEQYFGPGTRLTVT.